This TCR beta chain was profiled in a study of PD-L1 blockade in urothelial cancer. Profiled with immunoSEQ multiplex PCR; TCRdb holds only in-frame clones, not every one. The table shows 27,000 or so clones, with around 87% occurring only once. This clone was counted a few times. The starting material was PBMCs, obtained around atezolizumab (anti-PD-L1) treatment. This sequence was found in a man aged 50 to 60 with urothelial cancer.

DNA for the CDR3: TGTGCCAGCAGCCCAAAACGACTAGCGGGATACGAGCAGTACTTC. Its protein is CASSPKRLAGYEQYF. The chain uses TRBV7-6 and TRBJ2-7, with TRBD2 matching over 11 bases. CDR1 is SGHVS, CDR2 FNYEAQ, per germline. The CDR3 spans 15 residues. After removal of 5 bases from V and 4 bases from J, the junction contained 7 bases not matched to a gene.